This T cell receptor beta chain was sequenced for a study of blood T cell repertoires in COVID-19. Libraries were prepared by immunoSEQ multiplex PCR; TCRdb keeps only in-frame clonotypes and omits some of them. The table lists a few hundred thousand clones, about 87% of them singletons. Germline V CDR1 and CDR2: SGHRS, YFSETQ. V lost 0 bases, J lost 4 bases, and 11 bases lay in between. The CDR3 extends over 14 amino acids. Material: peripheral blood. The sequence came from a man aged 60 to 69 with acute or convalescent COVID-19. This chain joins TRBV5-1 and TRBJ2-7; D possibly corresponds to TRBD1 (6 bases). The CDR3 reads CASSLAPGAYEQYF. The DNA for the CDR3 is TGCGCCAGCAGCTTGGCGCCAGGGGCTTACGAGCAGTACTTC.